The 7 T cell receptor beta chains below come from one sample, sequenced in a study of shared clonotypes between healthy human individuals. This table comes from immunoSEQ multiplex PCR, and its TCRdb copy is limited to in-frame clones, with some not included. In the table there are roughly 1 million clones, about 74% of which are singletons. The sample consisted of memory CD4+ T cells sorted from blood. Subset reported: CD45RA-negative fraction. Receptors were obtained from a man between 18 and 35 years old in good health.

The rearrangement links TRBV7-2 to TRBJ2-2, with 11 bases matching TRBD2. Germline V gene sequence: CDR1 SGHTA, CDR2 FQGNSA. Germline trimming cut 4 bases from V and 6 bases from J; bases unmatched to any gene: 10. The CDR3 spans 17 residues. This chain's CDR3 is CASSSTKLAGEAGELFF. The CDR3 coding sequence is TGTGCCAGCAGCTCCACAAAACTAGCGGGAGAGGCCGGGGAGCTGTTTTTT. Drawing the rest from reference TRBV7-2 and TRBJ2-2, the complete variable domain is GAGVSQSPSNKVTEKGKDVELRCDPISGHTALYWYRQSLGQGLEFLIYFQGNSAPDKSGLPSDRFSAERTGGSVSTLTIQRTQQEDSAVYLCASSSTKLAGEAGELFFGEGSRLTVL.

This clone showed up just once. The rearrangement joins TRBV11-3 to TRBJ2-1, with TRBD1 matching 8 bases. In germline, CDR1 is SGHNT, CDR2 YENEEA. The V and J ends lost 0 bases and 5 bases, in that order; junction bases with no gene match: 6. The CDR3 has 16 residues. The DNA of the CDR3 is TGTGCCAGCAGCTTAGAAGGACAGGGTTTTGACAATGAGCAGTTCTTC. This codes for CASSLEGQGFDNEQFF.

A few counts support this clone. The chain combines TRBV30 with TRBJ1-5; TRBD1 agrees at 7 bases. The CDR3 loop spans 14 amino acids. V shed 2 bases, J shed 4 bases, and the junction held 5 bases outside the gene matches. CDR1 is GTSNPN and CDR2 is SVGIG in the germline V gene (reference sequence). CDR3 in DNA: TGTGCCTGGAGTAGAGGACAGGAGAATCAGCCCCAGCATTTT. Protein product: CAWSRGQENQPQHF. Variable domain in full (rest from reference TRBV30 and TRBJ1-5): SQTIHQWPATLVQPVGSPLSLECTVEGTSNPNLYWYRQAAGRGLQLLFYSVGIGQISSEVPQNLSASRPQDRQFILSSKKLLLSDSGFYLCAWSRGQENQPQHFGDGTRLSIL.

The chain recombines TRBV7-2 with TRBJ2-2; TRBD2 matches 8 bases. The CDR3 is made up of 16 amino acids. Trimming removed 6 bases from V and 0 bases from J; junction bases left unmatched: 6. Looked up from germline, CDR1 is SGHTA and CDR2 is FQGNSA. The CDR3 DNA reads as TGTGCCAGCAGTCGTAGCGGGGTCGCGAACACCGGGGAGCTGTTTTTT. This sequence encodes CASSRSGVANTGELFF.

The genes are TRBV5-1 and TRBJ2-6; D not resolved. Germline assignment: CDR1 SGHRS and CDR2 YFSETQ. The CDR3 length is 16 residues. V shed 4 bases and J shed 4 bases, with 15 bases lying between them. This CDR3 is CASSASRVNGANVLTF. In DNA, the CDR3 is TGCGCCAGCAGCGCCAGTAGGGTGAACGGGGCCAACGTCCTGACTTTC.

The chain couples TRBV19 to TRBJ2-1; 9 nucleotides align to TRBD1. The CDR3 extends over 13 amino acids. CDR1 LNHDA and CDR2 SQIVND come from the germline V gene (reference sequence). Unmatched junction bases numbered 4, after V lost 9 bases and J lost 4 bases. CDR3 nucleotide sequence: TGTGCCAGCCGACAGGGGGTTTACAATGAGCAGTTCTTC. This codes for CASRQGVYNEQFF.

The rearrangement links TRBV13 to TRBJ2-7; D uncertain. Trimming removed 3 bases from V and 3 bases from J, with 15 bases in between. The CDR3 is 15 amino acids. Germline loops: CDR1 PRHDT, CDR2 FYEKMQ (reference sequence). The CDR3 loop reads CASSFGRGRYYEQYF. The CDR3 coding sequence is TGTGCCAGCAGCTTTGGCCGAGGACGATACTACGAGCAGTACTTC.